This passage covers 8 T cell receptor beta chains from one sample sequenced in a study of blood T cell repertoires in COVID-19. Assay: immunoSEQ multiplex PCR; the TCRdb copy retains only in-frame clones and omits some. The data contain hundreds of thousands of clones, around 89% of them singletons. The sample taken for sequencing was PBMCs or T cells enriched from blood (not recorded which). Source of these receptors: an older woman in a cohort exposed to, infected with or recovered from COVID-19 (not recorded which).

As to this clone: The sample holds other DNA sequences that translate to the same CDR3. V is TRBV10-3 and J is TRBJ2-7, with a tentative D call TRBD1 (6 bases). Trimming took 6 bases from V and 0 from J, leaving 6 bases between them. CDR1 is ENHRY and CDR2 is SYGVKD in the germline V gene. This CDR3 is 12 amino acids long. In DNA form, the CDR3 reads TGTGCCATCAGGGACAGCTCCTACGAGCAGTACTTC. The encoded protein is CAIRDSSYEQYF.

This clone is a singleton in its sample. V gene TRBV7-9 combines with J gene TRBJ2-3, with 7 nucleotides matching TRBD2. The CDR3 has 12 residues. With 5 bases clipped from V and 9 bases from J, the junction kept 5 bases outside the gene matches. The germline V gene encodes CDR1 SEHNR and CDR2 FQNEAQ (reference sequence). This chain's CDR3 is CASSRGEGTQYF. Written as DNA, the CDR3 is TGTGCCAGCAGCCGAGGGGAGGGCACGCAGTATTTT.

Written as DNA, the CDR3 is TGTGCCACCAGTGATCGTGACAGGGGGCGAACTGAAGCTTTCTTT. Residues: CATSDRDRGRTEAFF. The chain uses TRBV24-1 and TRBJ1-1; 10 bases match TRBD1. Per the germline V gene, CDR1 is KGHDR and CDR2 is SFDVKD. This CDR3 comprises 15 residues. Trimming at V came to 3 bases and at J to 5 bases, leaving 5 bases not matched to a gene.

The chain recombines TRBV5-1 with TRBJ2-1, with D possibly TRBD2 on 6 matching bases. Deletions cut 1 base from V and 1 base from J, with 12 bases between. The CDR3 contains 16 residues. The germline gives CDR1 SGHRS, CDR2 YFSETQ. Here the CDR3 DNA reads TGCGCCAGCAGCTTGAGAACCGGGGGTTCCTACAATGAGCAGTTCTTC. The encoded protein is CASSLRTGGSYNEQFF.

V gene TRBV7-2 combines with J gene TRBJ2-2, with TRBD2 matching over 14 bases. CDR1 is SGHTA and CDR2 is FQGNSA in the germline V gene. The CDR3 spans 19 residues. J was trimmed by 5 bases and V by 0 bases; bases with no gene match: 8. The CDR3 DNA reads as TGTGCCAGCAGCTTAGCTCCGACTAGCGGGAGGGTCAATACCGGGGAGCTGTTTTTT. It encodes CASSLAPTSGRVNTGELFF. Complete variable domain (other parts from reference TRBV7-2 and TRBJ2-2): GAGVSQSPSNKVTEKGKDVELRCDPISGHTALYWYRQSLGQGLEFLIYFQGNSAPDKSGLPSDRFSAERTGGSVSTLTIQRTQQEDSAVYLCASSLAPTSGRVNTGELFFGEGSRLTVL.

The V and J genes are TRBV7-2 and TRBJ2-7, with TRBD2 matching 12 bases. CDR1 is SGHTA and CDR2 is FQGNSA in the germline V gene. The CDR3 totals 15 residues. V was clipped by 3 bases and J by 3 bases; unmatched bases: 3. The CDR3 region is CASSFRTSGIYEQYF. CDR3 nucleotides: TGTGCCAGCAGCTTCAGGACTAGCGGGATCTACGAGCAGTACTTC.

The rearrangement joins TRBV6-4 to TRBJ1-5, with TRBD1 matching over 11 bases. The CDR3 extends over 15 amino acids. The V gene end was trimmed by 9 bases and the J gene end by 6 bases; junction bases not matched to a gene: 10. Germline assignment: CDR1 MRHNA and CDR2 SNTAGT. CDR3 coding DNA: TGTGCCAGACCCTTTCGGGACAGGGGGGTTCAGCCCCAGCATTTT. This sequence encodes CARPFRDRGVQPQHF.

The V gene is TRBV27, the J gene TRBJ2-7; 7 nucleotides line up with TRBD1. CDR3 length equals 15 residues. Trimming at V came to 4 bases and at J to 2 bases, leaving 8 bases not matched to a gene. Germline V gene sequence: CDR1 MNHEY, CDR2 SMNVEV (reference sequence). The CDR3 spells CASSSSGTVTYEQYF. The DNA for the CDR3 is TGTGCCAGCAGTTCATCCGGGACAGTCACCTACGAGCAGTACTTC.